The 13 T cell receptor beta chains presented below share a single source sample, sequenced in a study of regulatory T cells in long-lasting Graves disease. Both iRepertoire HTBI primers and Arm-PCR of CDR3 regions were used to build the TCR beta libraries. TCRdb redid the calling of the multiplex PCR reads with MiXCR, one entry per CDR3 protein. The table has approximately 540,000 distinct CDR3 sequences, more than 10% seen once. Indicated time point: newly diagnosed GD, antithyroid drugs for less than 3 months. Following extraction of RNA from PBMCs, that RNA was used to make the TCR library. These data were likewise used in another study, on T cells in Graves' hyperthyroidism and ophthalmopathy.

Source: peripheral blood mononuclear cells (PBMCs), taken at new diagnosis, from a patient treated with antithyroid drugs. These receptors were taken from a woman aged 25-40 years with Graves disease.

This clonotype was observed at least ten times. The chain links TRBV20-1 to TRBJ1-6; possibly TRBD1 for D (6 bases). This CDR3 spans 19 amino acids. The V end was cut by 0 bases, the J end by 9 bases, with 27 bases between. Germline V gene data show CDR1 as DFQATT and CDR2 as SNEGSKA (reference sequence). The CDR3 DNA follows: TGCAGTGCTAGAGATTTCCTACGACAGGCCCTCGGGGGAGGTTCACCCCTCCACTTT. Amino acids: CSARDFLRQALGGGSPLHF.

This clonotype has ten or more counts. V usage is TRBV2 and J usage is TRBJ2-5; D might be TRBD1 or TRBD2, each matching 5 bases. The CDR3 length is 14 residues. The V gene lost 6 bases and the J gene lost 4 bases, with 15 bases spanning the gap. Germline CDR1 SNHLY, CDR2 FYNNEI. CDR3: CASSDDRGGETQYF. CDR3 DNA: TGTGCCAGCAGCGACGATCGGGGCGGAGAGACCCAGTACTTC.

This chain links TRBV19 with TRBJ1-2; D gene ambiguous. The CDR3 spans 13 residues. V was cut by 6 bases and J by 2 bases, with 10 bases left in between. Germline V gene data show CDR1 as LNHDA and CDR2 as SQIVND (reference sequence). CDR3 in DNA: TGTGCCAGTAGCCTTATCTCCAACTATGGCTACACCTTC. Its protein product is CASSLISNYGYTF. Combining the CDR3 with reference TRBV19 and TRBJ1-2 gives the whole variable domain DGGITQSPKYLFRKEGQNVTLSCEQNLNHDAMYWYRQDPGQGLRLIYYSQIVNDFQKGDIAEGYSVSREKKESFPLTVTSAQKNPTAFYLCASSLISNYGYTFGSGTRLTVV.

At least ten counts were recorded for this clonotype. This rearrangement joins TRBV11-2 to TRBJ2-1; TRBD2 matches at 13 bases. The CDR3 sequence is 15 residues long. V shed 5 bases and J 7 bases; nucleotides not matched to a gene: 5. CDR1 and CDR2 from the germline V gene are SGHAT and FQNNGV. The CDR3 sequence is CASSLGLAGENEQFF. Here the CDR3 DNA reads TGTGCCAGCAGCCTTGGACTAGCGGGAGAAAATGAGCAGTTCTTC.

The table lists this clonotype with a few counts. This chain links TRBV19 with TRBJ1-1, with D possibly being TRBD1 (6 bases). The CDR3 totals 12 residues. Per germline, CDR1 LNHDA and CDR2 SQIVND (reference sequence). Trimming took off 4 bases at V and 7 bases at J, with 10 bases between the two ends. The CDR3 sequence: CASSTRTDEAFF. DNA for the CDR3: TGTGCCAGTAGTACACGGACAGATGAAGCTTTCTTT.

J is TRBJ2-5 and V is TRBV10-3; 9 bases agree with TRBD2. The CDR3 is 17 amino acids. V shed 6 bases and J 5 bases; nucleotides not matched to a gene: 16. Germline values: CDR1 ENHRY, CDR2 SYGVKD. CDR3 bases: TGTGCCATCAGCCGCGGCCTGGCGGGAGGGAAGGCGGAGACCCAGTACTTC. Protein: CAISRGLAGGKAETQYF.

This chain connects TRBV6-1 to TRBJ1-4; D gene ambiguous. CDR3 length: 13 amino acids. Germline V lookup: CDR1 MNHNS, CDR2 SASEGT. V lost 6 bases, J lost 7 bases, and 12 bases lay in between. The CDR3 sequence is CASRVGLGEKLFF. CDR3 bases: TGTGCCAGCAGAGTAGGCCTAGGTGAAAAACTGTTTTTT.

This clonotype has ten or more counts. The chain links TRBV27 to TRBJ1-5; D not certain. The CDR3 totals 14 residues. Germline V lookup: CDR1 MNHEY, CDR2 SMNVEV (reference sequence). V shed 5 bases and J shed 4 bases, with 12 bases lying between them. The CDR3 is CASSRRFPNQPQHF. The CDR3, as DNA: TGTGCCAGCAGTCGACGGTTTCCTAATCAGCCCCAGCATTTT.

This clonotype showed up many times. This chain joins TRBV5-1 and TRBJ2-3; D might be TRBD1 (6 bases). V was pared by 0 bases and J by 2 bases, with 10 bases between. The CDR3 has 15 amino acids. Germline assignment: CDR1 SGHRS and CDR2 YFSETQ. In DNA form, the CDR3 reads TGCGCCAGCAGCTTGGCCGGGACAACCACAGATACGCAGTATTTT. This translates into CASSLAGTTTDTQYF.

This clonotype was seen a few times. The chain employs TRBV7-9 and TRBJ2-3, with D hard to call. From germline, CDR1 is SEHNR and CDR2 FQNEAQ (reference sequence). The CDR3 contains 16 residues. With 5 bases removed from V and 4 bases from J, the gap between germline ends came to 19 bases. CDR3 nucleotides: TGTGCCAGCAGCGGCAATAGGGAATTCTTCCCAGATACGCAGTATTTT. It encodes CASSGNREFFPDTQYF. The full variable domain, in which reference TRBV7-9 and TRBJ2-3 provide the parts outside the CDR3, is DTGVSQNPRHKITKRGQNVTFRCDPISEHNRLYWYRQTLGQGPEFLTYFQNEAQLEKSRLLSDRFSAERPKGSFSTLEIQRTEQGDSAMYLCASSGNREFFPDTQYFGPGTRLTVL.

This clonotype was found many times. The chain uses TRBV28 and TRBJ2-1; a possible D gene is TRBD1 (6 bases). There are 14 residues in the CDR3. Germline V lookup: CDR1 MDHEN, CDR2 SYDVKM. V was clipped by 6 bases and J by 3 bases, with 12 bases between them. Here the CDR3 reads CASSMTGHYNEQFF. Here the CDR3 DNA reads TGTGCCAGCAGCATGACAGGCCACTACAATGAGCAGTTCTTC. Filled out from reference TRBV28 and TRBJ2-1, the complete variable domain reads DVKVTQSSRYLVKRTGEKVFLECVQDMDHENMFWYRQDPGLGLRLIYFSYDVKMKEKGDIPEGYSVSREKKERFSLILESASTNQTSMYLCASSMTGHYNEQFFGPGTRLTVL.

As concerns this clonotype: A much larger clone differs from this one at a single base, so this may be a read error. This sequence joins TRBV20-1 and TRBJ1-6; D is perhaps TRBD1 (5 bases). CDR1 is DFQATT and CDR2 is SNEGSKA in the germline V gene (reference sequence). The CDR3 length is 15 residues. Trimming removed 5 bases at V and 7 bases at J, with 18 bases between. CDR3 in amino acids: CSAGAQARTNSPLHF. The CDR3 bases are TGCAGTGCTGGAGCACAGGCCAGGACGAATTCACCCCTCCACTTT.

This clonotype came up many times. V usage is TRBV6-5 and J usage is TRBJ1-6; D remains unclear. Germline lookup yields CDR1 MNHEY and CDR2 SVGAGI. The CDR3 runs 15 residues. The ends were cut back, 4 bases at V and 8 bases at J, with 15 bases in the middle. The CDR3 coding sequence is TGTGCCAGCAGTTTTTTCAAGGATTCTGATTCACCCCTCCACTTT. Its protein product is CASSFFKDSDSPLHF.